This T cell receptor (beta chain) was profiled in a study of blood T cells in healthy people across ages. V was cut by 4 bases and J by 7 bases, with 10 bases left in between. The CDR3 runs to 13 residues. The study, taken as a whole, reports: Unknown CMV status may confound age-related changes in expanded clones. The study regarded diversity estimates from one million T cells as underestimates.

This clonotype was counted between two and nine times. Antigen: not known. Primers used in a second PCR of about 6 to 11 cycles were a sample-barcoded 5' primer and a J-beta primer mix. TCRdb processed the 5' RACE reads anew with MiXCR; each CDR3 protein has one entry. The repertoire holds some 760,000 distinct CDR3 sequences, just under 25% seen once, with under 4.5% in the top ten. The data were also submitted as part of a second study, on T cells of mothers and their children. That source reports: Each child gave about 3 million TCR beta CDR3 reads (each mother, over 8.5 million).

The origin of this receptor is a boy younger than 18 in good health. The sample was blood. The gene calls are TRBV12-3 or TRBV12-4 and TRBJ2-2; D ambiguous. CDR3 amino acids: CASSSRAFGELFF. The CDR3 DNA follows: TGTGCCAGCAGTTCCCGGGCCTTCGGGGAGCTGTTTTTT.